The next 14 T cell receptor beta chains were all read from a single sample in a study of human T cells and chemical hapten exposure. MiXCR, applied by TCRdb to the 5' RACE reads, yields one record per CDR3 protein. The sample has over 95,000 distinct CDR3 sequences; approximately 20% are singletons. Unfractionated whole blood was the source from which total RNA was extracted. These receptors all come from a human donor in good health.

There are a few counts of this clonotype. The chain employs TRBV28 and TRBJ2-1, with 8 bases aligning to TRBD1. The CDR3 is 17 amino acids. J lost 5 bases, V lost 5 bases, and 14 bases had no gene match. Germline V gives CDR1 MDHEN, CDR2 SYDVKM. In DNA, the CDR3 is TGTGCCAGCAGTCCCTTTGGAGGGACAGGCAGGAACAATGAGCAGTTCTTC. Translated: CASSPFGGTGRNNEQFF.

This chain joins TRBV3-1 and TRBJ2-1; the D gene could be TRBD1 or TRBD2 (5 bases each). The ends were cut back, 1 base at V and 7 bases at J, with 14 bases in the middle. The germline V gene encodes CDR1 LGHDT and CDR2 YNNKEL (reference sequence). The CDR3 sequence is 15 residues long. This CDR3 is CASSQAGTYDNEQFF. CDR3 nucleotides: TGTGCCAGCAGCCAAGCCGGGACGTATGATAATGAGCAGTTCTTC.

This clonotype was recorded a few times. The chain combines TRBV5-1 with TRBJ2-7, with D unclear. The CDR3 has 14 residues. With 1 base removed from V and 2 bases from J, the gap between germline ends came to 10 bases. The germline gives CDR1 SGHRS, CDR2 YFSETQ. The CDR3 loop reads CASSLKQEPYEQYF. CDR3 nucleotide sequence: TGCGCCAGCAGCTTGAAGCAAGAGCCCTACGAGCAGTACTTC.

V usage is TRBV11-2 and J usage is TRBJ1-4; no definite D call. Trimming left V 0 bases short and J 8 bases short, with 10 bases between. Germline V CDR1 and CDR2: SGHAT, FQNNGV. The CDR3 runs to 14 residues. As DNA, the CDR3 is TGTGCCAGCAGCTTAGATTTGGCTCGAGAAAAACTGTTTTTT. Translating gives CASSLDLAREKLFF.

This sequence joins TRBV6-5 and TRBJ1-4; a possible D gene is TRBD1 (6 bases). The germline V gene has CDR1 MNHEY and CDR2 SVGAGI. The CDR3 has 16 amino acids. V lost 2 bases to trimming and J lost 7 bases, with 17 bases between them. The CDR3 spells CASSYNHRAAGEKLFF. Here the CDR3 DNA reads TGTGCCAGCAGTTACAACCACAGGGCGGCCGGTGAAAAACTGTTTTTT.

This chain joins TRBV27 and TRBJ2-5; 8 bases are a match to TRBD1. Per germline, CDR1 MNHEY and CDR2 SMNVEV (reference sequence). J lost 6 bases, V lost 5 bases, and 2 bases had no gene match. This CDR3 contains 12 residues. The CDR3 bases are TGTGCCAGCAGTCGGACAGGGAAGACCCAGTACTTC. It yields the protein CASSRTGKTQYF.

The CDR3 DNA reads as TGCGCCCCTGCTGGAGGGGGCAAGGTGGACACTGAAGCTTTCTTT. It encodes CAPAGGGKVDTEAFF. The gene calls are TRBV10-2 and TRBJ1-1; 7 bases line up with TRBD1. V shed 11 bases, J shed 3 bases, and the junction held 15 bases outside the gene matches. The CDR3 spans 15 residues. Germline lookup yields CDR1 WSHSY and CDR2 SAAADI.

This clonotype was detected a few times. The V gene is TRBV24-1, the J gene TRBJ1-2; D gene ambiguous. V was shortened by 9 bases and J by 3 bases, with 16 bases between the two germline ends. The V gene's germline CDR1 is KGHDR and CDR2 SFDVKD. CDR3 length: 14 amino acids. The DNA of the CDR3 is TGTGCCACCGAAGCCAGCCCCCCGGACTATGGCTACACCTTC. Residues: CATEASPPDYGYTF.

This clonotype occurred a few times. The genes are TRBV28 and TRBJ1-2; TRBD1 matches at 7 bases. V shed 5 bases and J 4 bases; nucleotides not matched to a gene: 10. Germline V gene lookup returns CDR1 MDHEN and CDR2 SYDVKM. CDR3 length: 15 residues. This chain's CDR3 is CASSPSGTAVYGYTF. CDR3 bases: TGTGCCAGCAGTCCCTCCGGGACAGCCGTCTATGGCTACACCTTC.

V usage is TRBV29-1 and J usage is TRBJ2-3; no reliable D call. This CDR3 is built from 14 residues. Germline V gene data show CDR1 as SQVTM and CDR2 as ANQGSEA. V dropped 6 bases and J dropped 4 bases, with 17 bases sitting between them. This CDR3 reads CSVVSTVRADTQYF. The DNA for the CDR3 is TGCAGCGTCGTCTCCACCGTCCGGGCAGATACGCAGTATTTT.

The chain joins TRBV12-3 or TRBV12-4 to TRBJ2-2, with a possible D match to TRBD2 (6 bases). The germline V and J ends were trimmed by 6 bases and 6 bases, with 17 bases remaining between them. CDR3 size: 15 residues. The CDR3 loop reads CASRGGPTGAGELFF. The CDR3 DNA sequence: TGTGCCAGCAGGGGAGGACCCACTGGGGCCGGGGAGCTGTTTTTT.

This clonotype was counted a few times. The chain employs TRBV20-1 and TRBJ2-5, with TRBD1 as a possible D gene (6 bases). Germline V gene lookup returns CDR1 DFQATT and CDR2 SNEGSKA (reference sequence). Trimming took 3 bases from V and 2 from J, leaving 16 bases between them. The CDR3 extends over 15 amino acids. The CDR3 spells CSASSRGATQETQYF. The CDR3 DNA reads TGCAGTGCTAGCAGCAGGGGAGCGACGCAAGAGACCCAGTACTTC.

This clonotype was found a few times. The chain carries TRBV6-1 and TRBJ2-7; unclear D gene. Germline lookup yields CDR1 MNHNS and CDR2 SASEGT. With 11 bases removed from V and 2 bases from J, the gap between germline ends came to 13 bases. The CDR3 runs 12 residues. The CDR3: CALKGVTYEQYF. The DNA for the CDR3 is TGTGCCCTCAAAGGCGTCACCTACGAGCAGTACTTC.

The CDR3 region is CAWRGIGVTNYGYTF. For the CDR3, the DNA is TGTGCCTGGAGAGGTATTGGGGTCACGAACTATGGCTACACCTTC. This sequence joins TRBV30 and TRBJ1-2, with D hard to call. The CDR3 has 15 residues. V shed 3 bases and J shed 2 bases, with 16 bases lying between them. Germline V gene lookup returns CDR1 GTSNPN and CDR2 SVGIG (reference sequence).